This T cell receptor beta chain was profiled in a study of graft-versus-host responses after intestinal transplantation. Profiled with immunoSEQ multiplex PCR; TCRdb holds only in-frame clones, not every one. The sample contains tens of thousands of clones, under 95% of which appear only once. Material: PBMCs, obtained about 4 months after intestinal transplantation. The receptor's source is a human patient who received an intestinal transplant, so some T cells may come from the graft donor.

The CDR3 DNA is TGTGCCAGCAGTTACTCGAGGCGGGGCTCCTACAATGAGCAGTTCTTC. This sequence encodes CASSYSRRGSYNEQFF. The V and J genes are TRBV6-5 and TRBJ2-1, with TRBD2 as a possible D gene (6 bases). Germline CDR1 and CDR2: MNHEY and SVGAGI. The CDR3 consists of 16 residues. The V end lost 0 bases, the J end lost 0 bases, and 9 bases lay between the germline ends.